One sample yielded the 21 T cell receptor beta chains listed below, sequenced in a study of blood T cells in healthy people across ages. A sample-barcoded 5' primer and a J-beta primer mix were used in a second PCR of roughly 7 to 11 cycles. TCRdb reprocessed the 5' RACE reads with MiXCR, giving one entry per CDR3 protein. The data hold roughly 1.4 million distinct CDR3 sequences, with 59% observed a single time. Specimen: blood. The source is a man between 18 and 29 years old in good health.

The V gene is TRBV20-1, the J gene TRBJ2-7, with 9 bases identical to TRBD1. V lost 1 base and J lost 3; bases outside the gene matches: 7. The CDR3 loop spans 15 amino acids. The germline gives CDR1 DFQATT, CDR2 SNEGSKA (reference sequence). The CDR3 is CSARAGTGTIYEQYF. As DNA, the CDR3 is TGCAGTGCTAGAGCTGGGACAGGGACTATCTACGAGCAGTACTTC.

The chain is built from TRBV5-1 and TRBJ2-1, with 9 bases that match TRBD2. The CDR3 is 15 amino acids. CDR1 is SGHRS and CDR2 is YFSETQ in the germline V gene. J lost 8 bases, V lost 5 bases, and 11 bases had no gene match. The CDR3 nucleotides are TGCGCCAGCAGTCTCGGGAGCGGGAGGTTGGATGAGCAGTTCTTC. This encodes CASSLGSGRLDEQFF.

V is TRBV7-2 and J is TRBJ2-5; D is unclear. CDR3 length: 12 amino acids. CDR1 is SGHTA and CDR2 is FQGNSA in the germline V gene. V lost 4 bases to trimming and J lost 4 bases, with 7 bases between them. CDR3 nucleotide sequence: TGTGCCAGCAGCTCCGAGTCAGAGACCCAGTACTTC. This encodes CASSSESETQYF.

The CDR3, as DNA: TGTGCCAGCAGCTCTCGCGTCGGGACAGGGGGAGGTGAGCAGTTCTTC. Translating it yields CASSSRVGTGGGEQFF. The chain has TRBV7-2 and TRBJ2-1; 11 bases align to TRBD1. J lost 9 bases, V lost 4 bases, and 11 bases had no gene match. The CDR3 totals 16 residues. CDR1 and CDR2 from the germline V gene are SGHTA and FQGNSA.

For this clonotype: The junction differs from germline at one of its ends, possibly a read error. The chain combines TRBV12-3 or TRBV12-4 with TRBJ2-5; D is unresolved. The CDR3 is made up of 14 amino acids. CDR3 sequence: CASSLEGGGETQYF. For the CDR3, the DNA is TGCGCCAGCAGCTTGGAAGGTGGTGGAGAGACCCAGTACTTC.

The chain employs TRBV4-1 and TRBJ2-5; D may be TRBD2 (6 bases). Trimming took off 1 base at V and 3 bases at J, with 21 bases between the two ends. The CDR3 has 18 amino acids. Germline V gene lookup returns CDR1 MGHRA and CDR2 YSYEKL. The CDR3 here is CASSQVSLAWIPEETQYF. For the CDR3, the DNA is TGCGCCAGCAGCCAAGTGAGCCTAGCGTGGATTCCGGAAGAGACCCAGTACTTC.

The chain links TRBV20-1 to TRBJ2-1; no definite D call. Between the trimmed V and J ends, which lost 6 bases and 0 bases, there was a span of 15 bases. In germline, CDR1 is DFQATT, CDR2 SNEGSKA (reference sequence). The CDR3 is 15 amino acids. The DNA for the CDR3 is TGCAGTGCCCGACCCACTGTTATCTCCTACAATGAGCAGTTCTTC. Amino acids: CSARPTVISYNEQFF.

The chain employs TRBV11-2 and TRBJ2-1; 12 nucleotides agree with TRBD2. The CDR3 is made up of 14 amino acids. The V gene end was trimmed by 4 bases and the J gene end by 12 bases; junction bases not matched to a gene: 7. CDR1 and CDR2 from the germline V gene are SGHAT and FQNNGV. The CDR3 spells CASSSGTSGLGQFF. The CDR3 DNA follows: TGTGCCAGCAGCTCCGGGACTAGCGGGTTGGGGCAGTTCTTC.

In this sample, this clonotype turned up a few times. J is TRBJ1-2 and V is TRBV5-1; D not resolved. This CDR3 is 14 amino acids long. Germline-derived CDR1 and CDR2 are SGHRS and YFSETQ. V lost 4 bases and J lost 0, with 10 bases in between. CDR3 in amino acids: CASSLQAANYGYTF. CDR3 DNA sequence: TGCGCCAGCAGCCTCCAGGCAGCTAACTATGGCTACACCTTC.

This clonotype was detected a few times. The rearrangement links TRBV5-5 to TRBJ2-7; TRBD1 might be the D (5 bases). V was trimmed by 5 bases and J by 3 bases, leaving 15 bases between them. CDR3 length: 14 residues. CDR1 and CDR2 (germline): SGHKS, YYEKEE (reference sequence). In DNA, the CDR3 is TGTGCCAGCAGTTCCGCGGCAGGACACTACGAGCAGTACTTC. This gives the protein CASSSAAGHYEQYF. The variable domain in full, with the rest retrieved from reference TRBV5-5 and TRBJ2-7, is DAGVTQSPTHLIKTRGQQVTLRCSPISGHKSVSWYQQVLGQGPQFIFQYYEKEERGRGNFPDRFSARQFPNYSSELNVNALLLGDSALYLCASSSAAGHYEQYFGPGTRLTVT.

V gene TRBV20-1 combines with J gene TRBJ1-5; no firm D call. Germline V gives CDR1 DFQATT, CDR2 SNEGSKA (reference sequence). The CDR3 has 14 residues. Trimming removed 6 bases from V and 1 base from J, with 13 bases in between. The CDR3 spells CSAPPGSSNQPQHF. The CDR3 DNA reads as TGCAGTGCCCCGCCGGGATCGAGCAATCAGCCCCAGCATTTT.

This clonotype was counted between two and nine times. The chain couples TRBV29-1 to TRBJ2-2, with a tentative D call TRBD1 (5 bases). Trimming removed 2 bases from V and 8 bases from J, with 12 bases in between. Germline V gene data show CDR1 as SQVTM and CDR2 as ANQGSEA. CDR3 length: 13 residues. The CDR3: CSVERQNPGELFF. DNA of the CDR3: TGCAGCGTTGAAAGACAGAACCCAGGGGAGCTGTTTTTT.

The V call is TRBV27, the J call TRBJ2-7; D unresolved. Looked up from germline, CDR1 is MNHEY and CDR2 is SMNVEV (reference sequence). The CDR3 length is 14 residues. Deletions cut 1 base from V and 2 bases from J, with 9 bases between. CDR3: CASSLLGNPYEQYF. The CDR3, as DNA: TGTGCCAGCAGTTTATTAGGGAACCCCTACGAGCAGTACTTC.

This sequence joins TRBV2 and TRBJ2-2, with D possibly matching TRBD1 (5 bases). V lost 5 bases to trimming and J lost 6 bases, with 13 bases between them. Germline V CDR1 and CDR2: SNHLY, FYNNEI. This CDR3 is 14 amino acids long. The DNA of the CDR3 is TGTGCCAGCAGTTTGTCCAGGGTATCCGGGGAGCTGTTTTTT. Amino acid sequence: CASSLSRVSGELFF.

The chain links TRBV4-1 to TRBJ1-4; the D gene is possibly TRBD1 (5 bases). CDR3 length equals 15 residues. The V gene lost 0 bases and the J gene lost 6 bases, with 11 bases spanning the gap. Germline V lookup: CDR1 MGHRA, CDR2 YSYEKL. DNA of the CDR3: TGCGCCAGCAGCCAAGATCGCGACAGTGATGAAAAACTGTTTTTT. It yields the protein CASSQDRDSDEKLFF.

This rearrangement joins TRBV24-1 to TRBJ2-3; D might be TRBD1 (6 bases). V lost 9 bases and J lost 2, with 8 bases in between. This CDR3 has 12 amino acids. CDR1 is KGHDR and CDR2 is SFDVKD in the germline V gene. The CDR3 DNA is TGTGCCACCCGACAGGACACAGATACGCAGTATTTT. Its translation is CATRQDTDTQYF.

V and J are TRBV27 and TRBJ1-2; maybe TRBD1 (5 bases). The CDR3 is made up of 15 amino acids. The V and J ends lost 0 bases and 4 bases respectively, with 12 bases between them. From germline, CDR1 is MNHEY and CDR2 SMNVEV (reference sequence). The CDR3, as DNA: TGTGCCAGCAGTTTATCTACAGGACCTTTCTATGGCTACACCTTC. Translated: CASSLSTGPFYGYTF.

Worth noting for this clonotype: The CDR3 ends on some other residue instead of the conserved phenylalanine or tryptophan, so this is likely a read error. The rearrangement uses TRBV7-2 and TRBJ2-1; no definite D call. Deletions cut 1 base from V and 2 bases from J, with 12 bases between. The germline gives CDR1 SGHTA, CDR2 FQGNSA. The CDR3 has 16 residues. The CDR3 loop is CASSLVGRSPYNEQFL. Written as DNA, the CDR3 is TGTGCCAGCAGCTTAGTTGGGCGAAGCCCCTACAATGAGCAGTTCTTG.

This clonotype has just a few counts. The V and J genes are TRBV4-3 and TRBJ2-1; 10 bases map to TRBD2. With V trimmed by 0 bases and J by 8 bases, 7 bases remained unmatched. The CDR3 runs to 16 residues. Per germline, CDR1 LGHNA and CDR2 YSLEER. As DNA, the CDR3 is TGCGCCAGCAGCCAAGATGAGAGCGGGGGGGCCGATGAGCAGTTCTTC. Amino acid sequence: CASSQDESGGADEQFF.

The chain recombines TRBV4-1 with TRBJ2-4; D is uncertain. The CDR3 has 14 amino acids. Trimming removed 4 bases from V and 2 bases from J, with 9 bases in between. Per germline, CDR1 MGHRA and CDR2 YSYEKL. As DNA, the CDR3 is TGCGCCAGCAGCCCCCTCTATACCAAAAACATTCAGTACTTC. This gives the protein CASSPLYTKNIQYF.

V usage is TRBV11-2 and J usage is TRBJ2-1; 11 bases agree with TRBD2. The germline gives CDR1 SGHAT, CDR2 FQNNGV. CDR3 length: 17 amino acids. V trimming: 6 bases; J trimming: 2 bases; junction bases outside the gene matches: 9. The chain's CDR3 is CASRPRLAGSTYNEQFF. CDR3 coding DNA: TGTGCCAGCAGACCTCGACTAGCGGGATCCACCTACAATGAGCAGTTCTTC. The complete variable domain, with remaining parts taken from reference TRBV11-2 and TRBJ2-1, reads EAGVAQSPRYKIIEKRQSVAFWCNPISGHATLYWYQQILGQGPKLLIQFQNNGVVDDSQLPKDRFSAERLKGVDSTLKIQPAKLEDSAVYLCASRPRLAGSTYNEQFFGPGTRLTVL.